This T cell receptor beta chain was recorded in a study of OX40 agonist ivuxolimab in advanced cancers. Overall study: Patients' therapy was ivuxolimab, an antibody that acts as an agonist of OX40 (CD134). Prior anti-PD-1, anti-PD-L1 or anti-CTLA-4 therapy did not bar entry, and more than 35% had some.

This clone was counted once. Repertoires were generated with immunoSEQ multiplex PCR, while TCRdb's copy carries only in-frame clones and drops some. The table shows tens of thousands of clones, with around 89% occurring only once. The sequences come from CD4+ or CD8+ T cells sorted from blood, collected in a trial of the OX40 agonist ivuxolimab. This sequence was found in an adult with an advanced solid tumor such as melanoma, head and neck, liver or kidney cancer.

The DNA of the CDR3 is TGTGCCAGTAAAGAGAAGTTGGGGGGCACCTACGAGCAGTACTTC. Its protein product is CASKEKLGGTYEQYF. The J gene is TRBJ2-7, the V gene TRBV11-1, with D tentatively TRBD1 or TRBD2 (6 bases each). Per germline, CDR1 SGHAT and CDR2 FQDESV (reference sequence). Trimming removed 9 bases from V and 2 bases from J, with 20 bases in between. The CDR3 has 15 residues.